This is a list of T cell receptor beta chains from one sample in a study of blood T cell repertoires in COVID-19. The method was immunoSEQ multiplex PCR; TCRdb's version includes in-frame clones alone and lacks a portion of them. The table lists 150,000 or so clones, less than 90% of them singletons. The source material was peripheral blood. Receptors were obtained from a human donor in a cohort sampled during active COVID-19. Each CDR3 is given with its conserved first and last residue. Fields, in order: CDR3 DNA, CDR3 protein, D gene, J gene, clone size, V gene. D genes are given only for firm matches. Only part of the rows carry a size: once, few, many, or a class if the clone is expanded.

CDR3nt: TGTGCCAGTAGTAACCTCCCTTCAGGGCGGTCCGGGGAGCTGTTTTTT
CDR3aa: CASSNLPSGRSGELFF
d_gene: NA
j_gene: TRBJ2-2
abundance: NA
v_gene: TRBV19

CDR3nt: TGCGCCAGCAGTGGGGGCGCGGGTCAGCCCCAGCATTTT
CDR3aa: CASSGGAGQPQHF
d_gene: NA
j_gene: TRBJ1-5
abundance: NA
v_gene: TRBV5-1

CDR3nt: TGCGCCAGCAGCTCCCTCGGACTAGCGGGGAGCGGAGGTGAGCAGTTCTTC
CDR3aa: CASSSLGLAGSGGEQFF
d_gene: TRBD2
j_gene: TRBJ2-1
abundance: NA
v_gene: TRBV5-1

CDR3nt: TGCGCCAGCAGCCCCTTTATGGACAGGGGGCTCGTGGGGGACCAACATCGAGATGAGCAGTTCTTC
CDR3aa: CASSPFMDRGLVGDQHRDEQFF
d_gene: TRBD1
j_gene: TRBJ2-1
abundance: NA
v_gene: TRBV4-3

CDR3nt: TGTGCCAGCAGTTCCGGACAGACCTATGGCTACACCTTC
CDR3aa: CASSSGQTYGYTF
d_gene: NA
j_gene: TRBJ1-2
abundance: NA
v_gene: TRBV6-6

CDR3nt: TGCGCCAGCAGCTTGCAGGGGTGGTCCAATGAGCAGTTCTTC
CDR3aa: CASSLQGWSNEQFF
d_gene: NA
j_gene: TRBJ2-1
abundance: NA
v_gene: TRBV5-1

CDR3nt: TGTGCCAGCAGCTTAGCGGGGGGAGATACGCAGTATTTT
CDR3aa: CASSLAGGDTQYF
d_gene: TRBD2
j_gene: TRBJ2-3
abundance: NA
v_gene: TRBV5-4

CDR3nt: TGTGCCAGTAGTATTATGTCCGGGGGACATGAAAAACTGTTTTTT
CDR3aa: CASSIMSGGHEKLFF
d_gene: NA
j_gene: TRBJ1-4
abundance: NA
v_gene: TRBV19

CDR3nt: TGTGCCAGCAGTGCCCTTGGGGGGGACACCGGGGAGCTGTTTTTT
CDR3aa: CASSALGGDTGELFF
d_gene: TRBD2
j_gene: TRBJ2-2
abundance: NA
v_gene: TRBV6-4

CDR3nt: TGCGCCAGCAGCCCTTCGGCAGGGGTTAGCCAGCCCCAGCATTTT
CDR3aa: CASSPSAGVSQPQHF
d_gene: NA
j_gene: TRBJ1-5
abundance: NA
v_gene: TRBV4-3

CDR3nt: TGTGCCAGTAGTCCCGGACAGGGTTCAGCTTCACCCCTCCACTTT
CDR3aa: CASSPGQGSASPLHF
d_gene: TRBD1
j_gene: TRBJ1-6
abundance: NA
v_gene: TRBV19

CDR3nt: TGTGCCAGCAGCTTAGCGCAAGTCGGAACCCACGGGAATGAGCAGTTCTTC
CDR3aa: CASSLAQVGTHGNEQFF
d_gene: NA
j_gene: TRBJ2-1
abundance: NA
v_gene: TRBV7-2

CDR3nt: TGTGCCAGCAGTGACTCAGGACTAGCGGGAAGGGATGAGCAGTTCTTC
CDR3aa: CASSDSGLAGRDEQFF
d_gene: TRBD2
j_gene: TRBJ2-1
abundance: NA
v_gene: TRBV6-4

CDR3nt: TGTGCCACCAGCAGAACAGGGGGCTATGGCTACACCTTC
CDR3aa: CATSRTGGYGYTF
d_gene: TRBD1
j_gene: TRBJ1-2
abundance: NA
v_gene: TRBV15

CDR3nt: TGTGCCACCAGCAGAGACCCCCCGGGACACCTAAACACTGAAGCTTTCTTT
CDR3aa: CATSRDPPGHLNTEAFF
d_gene: NA
j_gene: TRBJ1-1
abundance: NA
v_gene: TRBV15

CDR3nt: TGTGCCAGCAGCTTGGCCTTGACTAGCGGGAACCAAGAGACCCAGTACTTC
CDR3aa: CASSLALTSGNQETQYF
d_gene: TRBD2
j_gene: TRBJ2-5
abundance: NA
v_gene: TRBV5-8

CDR3nt: TGCGCCAGCAGCTTAGTAGACAGACGCACAGATACGCAGTATTTT
CDR3aa: CASSLVDRRTDTQYF
d_gene: NA
j_gene: TRBJ2-3
abundance: NA
v_gene: TRBV5-1

CDR3nt: TGTGCCAGCTCATGGGACAGGTACTACGAGCAGTACTTC
CDR3aa: CASSWDRYYEQYF
d_gene: TRBD1
j_gene: TRBJ2-7
abundance: NA
v_gene: TRBV18

CDR3nt: TGTGCAAGTCGCTTAATATTGAGCGGGGGGGCCCGCCAAGAGACCCAGTACTTC
CDR3aa: CASRLILSGGARQETQYF
d_gene: NA
j_gene: TRBJ2-5
abundance: NA
v_gene: TRBV12-2

CDR3nt: TGTGCCAGCAGTTACTCCCTTGCAGCAGGTACGCAGTATTTT
CDR3aa: CASSYSLAAGTQYF
d_gene: NA
j_gene: TRBJ2-3
abundance: NA
v_gene: TRBV6-2/TRBV6-3

CDR3nt: TGTGCCAGCAGCCCTTTCGAAGCGGGAAACACCATATATTTT
CDR3aa: CASSPFEAGNTIYF
d_gene: NA
j_gene: TRBJ1-3
abundance: NA
v_gene: TRBV2

CDR3nt: TGTGCCAGCAGTGCCCCCCGGACAGGGGTGGTAGTAACTAATGAAAAACTGTTTTTT
CDR3aa: CASSAPRTGVVVTNEKLFF
d_gene: TRBD1
j_gene: TRBJ1-4
abundance: once
v_gene: TRBV6-1

CDR3nt: TGTGCCAGTAGTATGGGACAGGGGAACACTGAAGCTTTCTTT
CDR3aa: CASSMGQGNTEAFF
d_gene: TRBD1
j_gene: TRBJ1-1
abundance: NA
v_gene: TRBV19

CDR3nt: TGTGCCAGCACCGGGGGGCGGGATGGCTACACCTTC
CDR3aa: CASTGGRDGYTF
d_gene: NA
j_gene: TRBJ1-2
abundance: NA
v_gene: TRBV5-4

CDR3nt: TGTGCCAGCAGCTTGAGAGCGGGGGGCTTCAACACAGATACGCAGTATTTT
CDR3aa: CASSLRAGGFNTDTQYF
d_gene: TRBD2
j_gene: TRBJ2-3
abundance: NA
v_gene: TRBV5-6

CDR3nt: TGTGCCAGCAGGCGGGACAGGGTCGGCAATCAGCCCCAGCATTTT
CDR3aa: CASRRDRVGNQPQHF
d_gene: TRBD1
j_gene: TRBJ1-5
abundance: NA
v_gene: TRBV6-5

CDR3nt: TGTGCCAGCAGGGCTAGCGGGGGGGCCTCTGATACGCAGTATTTT
CDR3aa: CASRASGGASDTQYF
d_gene: TRBD2
j_gene: TRBJ2-3
abundance: NA
v_gene: TRBV9

CDR3nt: TGTGCCAGCAGTGAGACTGAAGACTACGAGCAGTACTTC
CDR3aa: CASSETEDYEQYF
d_gene: NA
j_gene: TRBJ2-7
abundance: NA
v_gene: TRBV6-1

CDR3nt: TGTGCCAGCAGCCGACAGGGAGAAAACACCATATATTTT
CDR3aa: CASSRQGENTIYF
d_gene: TRBD1
j_gene: TRBJ1-3
abundance: NA
v_gene: TRBV3-1/TRBV3-2

CDR3nt: TGTGCCAGCAGCTCCCGTAGGCGGGACGGTAATGAAAAACTGTTTTTT
CDR3aa: CASSSRRRDGNEKLFF
d_gene: NA
j_gene: TRBJ1-4
abundance: NA
v_gene: TRBV7-2

CDR3nt: TGTGCCAGCAGTGAAGCGGGACAGGGGGGGGACTATGGCTACACCTTC
CDR3aa: CASSEAGQGGDYGYTF
d_gene: TRBD1
j_gene: TRBJ1-2
abundance: NA
v_gene: TRBV2

CDR3nt: TGCGCCAGCAGCCGAGACAGGGATAGCAATCAGCCCCAGCATTTT
CDR3aa: CASSRDRDSNQPQHF
d_gene: TRBD1
j_gene: TRBJ1-5
abundance: few
v_gene: TRBV4-1

CDR3nt: TGTGCCAGTAGTACTGGGACAGTTGGATATGGCTACACCTTC
CDR3aa: CASSTGTVGYGYTF
d_gene: TRBD1
j_gene: TRBJ1-2
abundance: once
v_gene: TRBV19

CDR3nt: TGTGCCTGGAGTGTACTAGACGGGGGGTTACCCTACGAGCAGTACTTC
CDR3aa: CAWSVLDGGLPYEQYF
d_gene: TRBD2
j_gene: TRBJ2-7
abundance: NA
v_gene: TRBV30

CDR3nt: TGTGCCAGCTCACCGGGGACAGGGGGTTATGGCTACACCTTC
CDR3aa: CASSPGTGGYGYTF
d_gene: TRBD1
j_gene: TRBJ1-2
abundance: NA
v_gene: TRBV18

CDR3nt: TGTGCCAGCAGTCCACTAGCGGGGAAACCAGATACGCAGTATTTT
CDR3aa: CASSPLAGKPDTQYF
d_gene: TRBD2
j_gene: TRBJ2-3
abundance: NA
v_gene: TRBV3-1/TRBV3-2

CDR3nt: TGTGCCAGCAGCCAAGGAGGAACAGGGCGAATGTACTTC
CDR3aa: CASSQGGTGRMYF
d_gene: NA
j_gene: TRBJ2-7
abundance: NA
v_gene: TRBV9

CDR3nt: TGTGCCAGCAGCCCCCCTCACAGGGCTGAAAAACTGTTTTTT
CDR3aa: CASSPPHRAEKLFF
d_gene: NA
j_gene: TRBJ1-4
abundance: NA
v_gene: TRBV11-2

CDR3nt: TGTGCCAGCAGCTTGCCAGGGTCTAACTATGGCTACACCTTC
CDR3aa: CASSLPGSNYGYTF
d_gene: NA
j_gene: TRBJ1-2
abundance: NA
v_gene: TRBV7-9

CDR3nt: TGTGCCAGCAGTTACGGGGACAGGCGAGAAGGTGAAGCTTTCTTT
CDR3aa: CASSYGDRREGEAFF
d_gene: TRBD1
j_gene: TRBJ1-1
abundance: NA
v_gene: TRBV6-5

CDR3nt: TGTGCCACCAGTGATTTGCTAGATACGCAGTATTTT
CDR3aa: CATSDLLDTQYF
d_gene: NA
j_gene: TRBJ2-3
abundance: NA
v_gene: TRBV24-1